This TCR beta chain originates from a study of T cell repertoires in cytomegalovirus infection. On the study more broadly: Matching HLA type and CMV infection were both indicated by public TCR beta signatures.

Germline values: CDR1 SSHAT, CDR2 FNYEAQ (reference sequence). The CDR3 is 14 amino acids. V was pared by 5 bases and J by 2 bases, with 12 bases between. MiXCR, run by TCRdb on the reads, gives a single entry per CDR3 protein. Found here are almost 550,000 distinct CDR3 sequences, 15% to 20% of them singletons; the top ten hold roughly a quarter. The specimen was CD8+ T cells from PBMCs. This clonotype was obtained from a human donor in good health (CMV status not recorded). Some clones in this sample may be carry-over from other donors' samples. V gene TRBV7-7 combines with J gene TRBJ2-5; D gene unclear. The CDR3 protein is CASSRTVGQETQYF. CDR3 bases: TGTGCCAGCAGCAGGACGGTCGGGCAAGAGACCCAGTACTTC.